This note documents a single T cell receptor beta chain sequence. What it binds is unknown. The entry originates in a study of T cell responses to AZD1222 COVID-19 vaccine. Study observations and caveats: Spike-specific TCR breadth and depth rose after two AZD1222 doses. The study identified only five to seven AZD1222 recipients as seropositive at baseline.

Germline-derived CDR1 and CDR2 are MGHDK and SYGVNS. This CDR3 spans 15 amino acids. Trimming pared 2 bases from V and 8 bases from J, leaving 18 bases between. Data came from immunoSEQ multiplex PCR; TCRdb stores just in-frame clones and leaves some out. The profile shows 150,000 or so clones, around 93% of them singletons. This material consisted of peripheral blood, taken 28 days after the second AZD1222 dose. The TCR comes from an adult who received the AZD1222 COVID-19 vaccine. The V call is TRBV25-1, the J call TRBJ1-2; a weak D match, TRBD1 (5 bases). The CDR3 DNA reads TGTGCCAGCAGTGAAAAGGAGCGAGGGGTCGGGGGCTACACCTTC. This encodes CASSEKERGVGGYTF.